This T cell receptor beta chain was obtained from a study of monozygotic twins with inflammatory bowel disease. The V gene's germline CDR1 is KGHDR and CDR2 SFDVKD. CDR3 length: 15 residues. TCRdb reprocessed the 5' RACE reads and stores each CDR3 protein as one record, lacking DNA. The sample data list under 200,000 distinct CDR3 sequences. Notes on the study in general: No repertoire similarity difference was seen between concordant and discordant twins; power was possibly limited. The authors note that differing immunosuppressive treatments may have added variability to patient repertoires.

T cells were not sorted, and total RNA was isolated straight from whole blood. Details on this clonotype: Its antigen remains unidentified.

The chain has TRBV24-1 and TRBJ2-3. This TCR derives from a human donor with ulcerative colitis or Crohn's disease, or a healthy co-twin of an affected twin (not recorded which). The sequencing input was blood. Here the CDR3 reads CATSDFSRSIDTQYF.